The present T cell receptor beta chain was sequenced within a study of blood T cell repertoires in COVID-19. Study-level background: Spain, Italy and the United States supplied samples that represented acute and convalescent COVID-19. PBMCs, B-cell-depleted T cells, or T cells were the source of the cDNA or gDNA that made up the material.

This CDR3 has 13 amino acids. V was trimmed by 6 bases and J by 5 bases, leaving 14 bases between them. Germline V gene lookup returns CDR1 MNHEY and CDR2 SVGAGI. How the authors handled the data: Nucleated cell counts were estimated from reference gene primer amplification. Repertoires were generated with immunoSEQ multiplex PCR, while TCRdb's copy carries only in-frame clones and drops some. V and J calls plus clone size are reproduced from that table; the DNA served to infer D and trimming. Of around 250,000 clones in the sample, approximately 77% were seen once. The chain joins TRBV6-5 to TRBJ2-7; TRBD1 might be the D (6 bases). Sequences were obtained from peripheral blood. The source of this sequence is a woman younger than 30 with acute or convalescent COVID-19. In nucleotides, the CDR3 is TGTGCCAGCAGCTTCGGGACACAAAACGAGCAGTACTTC. It translates to CASSFGTQNEQYF.